What follows describes a single TCR beta chain. Antigen: not known. This entry is derived from a study of siplizumab effects on memory and regulatory T cells. Study observations and caveats: Neither a naive nor a memory phenotype was assignable to roughly 75-97% of proliferating CD4+ or CD8+ clones. Naive T cells, seemingly more diverse than memory cells, seemed major alloresponse contributors. A minor share of alloreactive clones matched unstimulated subsets.

Approximately 98,000 TCR templates were measured in each sample. Data came from immunoSEQ multiplex PCR; TCRdb stores just in-frame clones and leaves some out. There are over 60,000 clones in the sample; 75% to 95% occur only once, and roughly 28% lies in the top ten. This CDR3 has 16 amino acids. V lost 5 bases, J lost 5 bases, and 16 bases lay in between. Germline lookup yields CDR1 SEHNR and CDR2 FQNEAQ (reference sequence). The chain joins TRBV7-9 to TRBJ2-6; D may be TRBD1 (7 bases). The sequenced sample was CD8+ T cells sorted from blood. The TCR was taken from a human donor in good health. For the CDR3, the DNA is TGTGCCAGCAGCCCCTACACAGGGGACTGGGCCAACGTCCTGACTTTC. Translating it yields CASSPYTGDWANVLTF.